This paragraph reports one T cell receptor (beta chain). Its antigen is still unknown. No base quality information exists; no much larger clone differs at one position. Genomic DNA was isolated from the sorted cells so that the TCRbeta CDR3 region could be sequenced. TCRbeta CDR3 regions were sequenced using the immunoSEQ Assay. In its TCRdb copy, this immuneACCESS table keeps in-frame sequences only and misses some clones. Where compared with another copy, unresolved V genes explain less than half of these, and the others have no known cause. The sample includes tens of thousands of clones, with about nine tenths observed a single time. Approximately 22% of the sample is taken by the ten largest. This sample is drawn from a study of OX40 agonist ivuxolimab in advanced cancers. General notes on the study: Ivuxolimab was an agonistic, fully human IgG2 monoclonal antibody directed against OX40 (CD134), a costimulatory receptor. Intravenous ivuxolimab was administered to patients every 2 weeks at six dose levels: 0.01, 0.1, 0.3, 1.5, 3 and 10 mg/kg. Among the roughly 54 dose-escalation patients, around 19 had hepatocellular carcinoma, approximately 15 melanoma, 9 renal cell carcinoma and 9 head and neck cancer. A male proportion of nearly 85% and a mean age of around 60 years, ranging from 23 to 79, were recorded for the dose-escalation cohort. Prior anti-PD-1, anti-PD-L1 or anti-CTLA-4 therapy was permitted, and 30% to 50% of dose-escalation patients had received checkpoint inhibitors. Partial responses were achieved by three dose-escalation patients, of whom one had hepatocellular carcinoma and two had cutaneous melanoma. The purpose of peripheral TCRbeta sequencing was to test whether ivuxolimab changed TCR sequence diversity and led to clonal T-cell expansion. The paper reports the monotherapy dose-escalation portion (N of about 47 patients) of the phase I ivuxolimab trial.

V and J are trimmed by 5 bases and 5 bases, and the gene matches miss 3 bases of the junction. The CDR3 has 13 amino acids, counting the end cysteine and phenylalanine. Solely the CDR3 DNA is kept, with 39 bases framed from the first base. For CDR1 and CDR2, the germline V gene lists SGHNT and YENEEA. The paper as a whole reports these results and caveats: In the 0.1-3.0 mg/kg groups, partial responders had among the lowest normalized peripheral clonal expansion, particularly in CD8+ T cells. Low levels of normalized T-cell clonal expansion were also shown by some nonresponding patients. At doses of 0.1 to 3.0 mg/kg, clonal expansion of both CD4+ and CD8+ T cells in blood was seen between baseline and week 6. Antigen specificity was not determined for the clonally expanded peripheral T cells. On average, CD8+ T cells showed more expanded clones than CD4+ T cells after ivuxolimab.

Patients with autoimmune disease history or receiving systemic immunosuppression were excluded from the trial. In every dose cohort, peripheral blood was drawn for TCR sequencing at baseline, cycle 4 day 1, and cycle 7 day 1. Samples came from an open-label, multicenter, first-in-human phase I dose-escalation trial of ivuxolimab. The trial enrolled adults with locally advanced or metastatic head and neck squamous cell, hepatocellular, melanoma or renal cell carcinoma. CD4+ and CD8+ T cells were sorted separately from peripheral blood before TCR sequencing. The origin of this receptor is an adult with an advanced solid tumor such as melanoma, head and neck, liver or kidney cancer. This chain is built from TRBV11-3 and TRBJ2-7, and TRBD1 aligns with 10 junction nucleotides. The sequenced sample was CD4+ or CD8+ T cells sorted from blood, obtained in a trial of the OX40 agonist ivuxolimab. The nucleotides read TGTGCCAGCAGCCGACAGGGGGCGGACGAGCAGTACTTC. Its translation reads: CASSRQGADEQYF.